This T cell receptor (beta chain) derives from a study of T cell responses to AZD1222 COVID-19 vaccine. Notes on the study in general: Across spike, vaccine-associated CD4 TCRs were found, dominant at 160-218 and 743-854. Repertoires were obtained solely post-peak T cell response.

Only in-frame clones appear in the TCRdb table, and some are missing; sequencing was by immunoSEQ multiplex PCR. The table lists some 190,000 clones, about 93% of them singletons, with around 1.9% in the top ten. Concerning this clone: Its target is not known.

CDR1 SGHTA and CDR2 FQGNSA come from the germline V gene. The CDR3 is made up of 17 amino acids. With 5 bases clipped from V and 6 bases from J, the junction kept 12 bases outside the gene matches. The clonotype was recovered from an adult who received the AZD1222 COVID-19 vaccine. The material sequenced was peripheral blood, taken 28 days after the second AZD1222 dose. The genes are TRBV7-2 and TRBJ2-1; 11 bases are a match to TRBD1. The CDR3 protein is CASSTTPSGQGANEQFF. CDR3 in DNA: TGTGCCAGCAGCACCACGCCGTCCGGACAGGGGGCCAATGAGCAGTTCTTC.